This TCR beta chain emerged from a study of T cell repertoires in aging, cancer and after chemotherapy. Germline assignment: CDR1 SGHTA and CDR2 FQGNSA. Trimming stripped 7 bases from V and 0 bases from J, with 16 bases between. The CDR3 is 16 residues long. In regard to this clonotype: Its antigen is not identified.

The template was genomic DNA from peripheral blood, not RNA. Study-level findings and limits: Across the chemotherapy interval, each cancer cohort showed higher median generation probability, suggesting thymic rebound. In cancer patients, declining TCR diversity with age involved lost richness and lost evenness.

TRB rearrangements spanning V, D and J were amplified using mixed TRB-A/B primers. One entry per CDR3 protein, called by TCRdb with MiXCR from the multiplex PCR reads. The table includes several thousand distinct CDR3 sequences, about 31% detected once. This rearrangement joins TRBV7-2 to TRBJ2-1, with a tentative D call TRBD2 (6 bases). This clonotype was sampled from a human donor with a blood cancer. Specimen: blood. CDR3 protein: CASISDGGSSYNEQFF. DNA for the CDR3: TGTGCCAGCATCTCCGACGGGGGAAGCTCCTACAATGAGCAGTTCTTC.